The 6 T cell receptor beta chains below come from one sample, sequenced in a study of CD8+ T cells in alopecia areata. Treatment in this sample: oral pan-JAK inhibitor, 5-10 mg twice daily. RNA extraction was followed by reverse transcription into cDNA, which acted as the sequencing template. Here immunoSEQ multiplex PCR was the method, and the copy in TCRdb shows in-frame clones only, minus some. The sample yields about 160,000 clones, roughly 60% seen once. The material was CD4+ T cells sorted from blood, obtained at week 24, from a patient treated with tofacitinib. All receptors derive from a human donor with alopecia areata.

This clone has only a few counts. The V call is TRBV30, the J call TRBJ1-2; D gene uncertain. Trimming cost V 0 bases and J 3 bases, with 14 bases left between them. CDR1 and CDR2 (germline): GTSNPN, SVGIG (reference sequence). This CDR3 is built from 15 residues. The CDR3 region has the DNA TGTGCCTGGAGTGTCTCCGGAGCCGACCACTATGGCTACACCTTC. It specifies CAWSVSGADHYGYTF.

The CDR3 nucleotides read TGCGCCAGCAGCCAAGCGAAGGGTCGGGAGACCCAGTACTTC. As protein: CASSQAKGRETQYF. The chain is built from TRBV4-1 and TRBJ2-5; D call uncertain. This CDR3 is built from 14 residues. The V gene's germline CDR1 is MGHRA and CDR2 YSYEKL. The ends were cut back, 1 base at V and 5 bases at J, with 11 bases in the middle.

The CDR3 sequence: CASSLGVGRRNQPQHF. The DNA for the CDR3 is TGTGCCAGCAGCTTAGGGGTGGGACGCCGCAATCAGCCCCAGCATTTT. The V gene is TRBV7-9, the J gene TRBJ1-5; the D gene is possibly TRBD1 (5 bases). V dropped 1 base and J dropped 2 bases, with 12 bases sitting between them. CDR3 length: 16 amino acids. Germline CDR1 is SEHNR and CDR2 is FQNEAQ (reference sequence).

The chain has TRBV27 and TRBJ1-6, with 7 bases lining up with TRBD1. V was clipped by 7 bases and J by 7 bases; unmatched bases: 10. Germline lookup yields CDR1 MNHEY and CDR2 SMNVEV (reference sequence). This CDR3 comprises 15 residues. CDR3 nucleotide sequence: TGTGCCAGCATGTTTATGGGACAGAGAAATTCACCCCTCCACTTT. This sequence encodes CASMFMGQRNSPLHF.

V gene TRBV30 combines with J gene TRBJ2-5; the D is unclear. V lost 0 bases to trimming and J lost 6 bases, with 5 bases between them. The germline V gene encodes CDR1 GTSNPN and CDR2 SVGIG (reference sequence). There are 11 residues in the CDR3. CDR3 protein: CAWSVMQTQYF. CDR3 DNA sequence: TGTGCCTGGAGTGTAATGCAGACCCAGTACTTC.

This sequence joins TRBV7-9 and TRBJ2-5; D possibly corresponds to TRBD1 (6 bases). Germline V gene sequence: CDR1 SEHNR, CDR2 FQNEAQ (reference sequence). The germline V and J ends were trimmed by 3 bases and 4 bases, with 9 bases remaining between them. The CDR3 has 13 residues. CDR3 sequence reads: CASSLVGGETQYF. The CDR3 region has the DNA TGTGCCAGCAGCTTGGTAGGGGGAGAGACCCAGTACTTC.